Sequencing of this T cell receptor beta chain was carried out in a study of T cell repertoires in cytomegalovirus infection. Turning to the study itself: Indicated by public TCR beta signatures were CMV infection and matching HLA type.

V was shortened by 3 bases and J by 3 bases, with 10 bases between the two germline ends. This CDR3 has 14 residues. CDR1 is SGHTA, CDR2 FQGTGA, per germline. This clonotype has a count of ten or more. What it recognizes is unknown. TCRdb analysed the reads with MiXCR anew, one entry per CDR3 protein. Among about 900,000 distinct CDR3 sequences listed, approximately 31% were seen once. The sample was cultured CD8+ T cells from PBMCs, taken from culture after CMV antigen stimulation. The genes are TRBV7-3 and TRBJ2-3; weak D call: TRBD2 (5 bases). The clonotype comes from a human donor in good health (CMV status not recorded). Some clones in this sample may be carry-over from other donors' samples. The CDR3 is CASSFEGGTDTQYF. The CDR3 DNA sequence: TGTGCCAGCAGCTTCGAAGGAGGTACAGATACGCAGTATTTT.